These 13 T cell receptor beta chains came from one sample sequenced in a study of blood T cell repertoires in COVID-19. Produced via immunoSEQ multiplex PCR; TCRdb's table is partial and in-frame only. The sample records 150,000 or so clones, 81% being singletons. Material for sequencing was PBMCs or T cells enriched from blood (not recorded which). The source is a woman between 40 and 50 years old with acute COVID-19.

In its sample, this clone was seen once. This chain links TRBV6-5 with TRBJ1-6, with D maybe TRBD1 (6 bases). CDR1 is MNHEY and CDR2 is SVGAGI in the germline V gene. The CDR3 runs 15 residues. V was shortened by 2 bases and J by 5 bases, with 10 bases between the two germline ends. CDR3 in amino acids: CASSYGDRNNSPLHF. The DNA for the CDR3 is TGTGCCAGCAGTTACGGCGACAGGAATAATTCACCCCTCCACTTT.

The V and J genes are TRBV2 and TRBJ2-1, with 9 bases fitting TRBD2. Germline V CDR1 and CDR2: SNHLY, FYNNEI. The CDR3 spans 12 residues. V trimming: 10 bases; J trimming: 7 bases; junction bases outside the gene matches: 5. CDR3 sequence (DNA): TGTGCCAAGAGACTAGCGGAGAATGAGCAGTTCTTC. Translating gives CAKRLAENEQFF.

The chain joins TRBV10-3 to TRBJ1-2; D remains ambiguous. The CDR3 has 16 amino acids. Germline V gives CDR1 ENHRY, CDR2 SYGVKD. V lost 4 bases and J lost 3, with 18 bases in between. The CDR3 sequence: CAISARTEIGDYGYTF. In DNA form, the CDR3 reads TGTGCCATCAGTGCACGTACCGAGATTGGAGACTATGGCTACACCTTC.

This sequence joins TRBV29-1 and TRBJ1-5, with 9 bases aligning to TRBD1. Germline V CDR1 and CDR2: SQVTM, ANQGSEA. V was clipped by 5 bases and J by 6 bases; unmatched bases: 8. This CDR3 has 14 residues. The CDR3 region is CSVSTGTGIQPQHF. Written as DNA, the CDR3 is TGCAGCGTTTCCACCGGGACAGGGATTCAGCCCCAGCATTTT.

This chain uses TRBV3-1 (or the pseudogene TRBV3-2) with TRBJ1-1, with D maybe TRBD1 (6 bases). This CDR3 spans 14 amino acids. Trimming removed 6 bases at V and 0 bases at J, with 11 bases between. Germline-derived CDR1 and CDR2 are LGHDT and YNNKEL (reference sequence). As DNA, the CDR3 is TGTGCCAGCAGGGAACAGGGCGTGAACACTGAAGCTTTCTTT. It is translated as CASREQGVNTEAFF.

The genes are TRBV29-1 and TRBJ1-2; TRBD1 matches at 11 bases. In germline, CDR1 is SQVTM, CDR2 ANQGSEA. The CDR3 covers 13 residues. V was pared by 6 bases and J by 3 bases, with 3 bases of the junction left unmatched. The DNA of the CDR3 is TGCAGCGTCGGGACAGGGGGTGACTATGGCTACACCTTC. Translating gives CSVGTGGDYGYTF. Full variable domain (outside the CDR3, taken from reference TRBV29-1 and TRBJ1-2): SAVISQKPSRDICQRGTSLTIQCQVDSQVTMMFWYRQQPGQSLTLIATANQGSEATYESGFVIDKFPISRPNLTFSTLTVSNMSPEDSSIYLCSVGTGGDYGYTFGSGTRLTVV.

In this sample, this clone turned up once. This chain links TRBV3-1 (or the pseudogene TRBV3-2) with TRBJ1-6, with 8 bases lining up with TRBD1. With 4 bases clipped from V and 5 bases from J, the junction kept 7 bases outside the gene matches. Looked up from germline, CDR1 is LGHDT and CDR2 is YNNKEL (reference sequence). This CDR3 spans 16 amino acids. As DNA, the CDR3 is TGTGCCAGCAGCCGCAGGGGACAGGTCGATAATTCACCCCTCCACTTT. Its protein product is CASSRRGQVDNSPLHF.

This chain joins TRBV30 and TRBJ2-7; 11 nucleotides align to TRBD2. The CDR3 length is 15 residues. The germline V gene encodes CDR1 GTSNPN and CDR2 SVGIG (reference sequence). With 1 base clipped from V and 3 bases from J, the junction kept 5 bases outside the gene matches. The CDR3 nucleotides read TGTGCCTGGAGTGGAACTAGCGGGAGAATCTACGAGCAGTACGTC. This gives the protein CAWSGTSGRIYEQYV.

The rearrangement joins TRBV9 to TRBJ2-5; 10 bases are shared with TRBD2. The V segment lost 3 bases and the J segment 5 bases; nucleotides outside the gene matches: 10. CDR1 SGDLS and CDR2 YYNGEE come from the germline V gene. The CDR3 sequence is 16 residues long. CDR3 sequence reads: CASSAGSSGSGETQYF. The CDR3 DNA sequence: TGTGCCAGCAGCGCGGGTTCTAGCGGGAGTGGTGAGACCCAGTACTTC.

A remark on this clone: An end of the junction differs from the germline gene, which may be a read error. This sequence joins TRBV7-9 and TRBJ1-2; 9 bases are shared with TRBD1. The CDR3 spans 15 residues. The germline gives CDR1 SEHNR, CDR2 FQNEAQ (reference sequence). As DNA, the CDR3 is TGTGCCAGCAGCCTGCTGAACAGGGGGCATGGGCAGACGGGCTTC. It codes for CASSLLNRGHGQTGF.

The V call is TRBV30, the J call TRBJ2-3; TRBD2 aligns across 11 bases. The CDR3 has 15 amino acids. Germline V gene sequence: CDR1 GTSNPN, CDR2 SVGIG (reference sequence). The V segment lost 1 base and the J segment 4 bases; nucleotides outside the gene matches: 4. The CDR3 region is CAWSALAGGADTQYF. The CDR3 bases are TGTGCCTGGAGTGCCTTAGCGGGGGGGGCAGATACGCAGTATTTT.

The chain couples TRBV30 to TRBJ2-2, with 13 bases lining up with TRBD2. CDR1 is GTSNPN and CDR2 is SVGIG in the germline V gene (reference sequence). This CDR3 has 14 residues. CDR3 sequence (DNA): TGTGCAAGGACTAGCGGGAGAGTGACCGGGGAGCTGTTTTTT. Its protein product is CARTSGRVTGELFF.

The chain links TRBV11-2 to TRBJ1-2; D gene ambiguous. This CDR3 is built from 13 residues. CDR1 is SGHAT and CDR2 is FQNNGV in the germline V gene. The V end lost 5 bases, the J end lost 4 bases, and 11 bases lay between the germline ends. The CDR3 nucleotides are TGTGCCAGCAGCCCTCTGGGGAGCTATGGCTACACCTTC. Protein sequence: CASSPLGSYGYTF.